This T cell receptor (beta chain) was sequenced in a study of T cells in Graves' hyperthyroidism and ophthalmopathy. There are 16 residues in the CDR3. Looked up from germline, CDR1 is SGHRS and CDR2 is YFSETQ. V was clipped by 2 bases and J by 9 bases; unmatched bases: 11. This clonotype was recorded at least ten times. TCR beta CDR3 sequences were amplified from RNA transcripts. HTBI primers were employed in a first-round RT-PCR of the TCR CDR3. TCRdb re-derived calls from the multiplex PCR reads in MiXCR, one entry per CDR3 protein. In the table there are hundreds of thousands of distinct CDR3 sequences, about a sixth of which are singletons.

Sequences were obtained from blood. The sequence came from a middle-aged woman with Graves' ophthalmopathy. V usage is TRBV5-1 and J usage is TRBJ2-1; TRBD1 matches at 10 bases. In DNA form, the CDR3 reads TGCGCCAGCAGCTTTCAGACAGGGGGCGAGGTAGGTGAGCAGTTCTTC. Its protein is CASSFQTGGEVGEQFF.